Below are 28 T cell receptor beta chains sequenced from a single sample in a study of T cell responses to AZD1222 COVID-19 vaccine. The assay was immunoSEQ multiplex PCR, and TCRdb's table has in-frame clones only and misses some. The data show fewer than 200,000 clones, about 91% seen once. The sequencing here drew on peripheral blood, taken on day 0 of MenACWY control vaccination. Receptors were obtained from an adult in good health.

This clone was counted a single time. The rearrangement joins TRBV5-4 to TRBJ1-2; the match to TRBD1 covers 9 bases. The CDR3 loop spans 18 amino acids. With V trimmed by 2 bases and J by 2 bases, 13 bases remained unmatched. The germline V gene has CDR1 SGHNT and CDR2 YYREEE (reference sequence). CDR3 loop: CASSFRLGTGNVNYGYTF. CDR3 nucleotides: TGTGCCAGCAGCTTTCGCTTAGGGACAGGGAATGTCAACTATGGCTACACCTTC.

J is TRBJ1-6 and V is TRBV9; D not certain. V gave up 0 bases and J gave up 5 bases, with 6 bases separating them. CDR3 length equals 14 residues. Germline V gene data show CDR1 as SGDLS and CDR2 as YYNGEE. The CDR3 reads CASSVGSNNSPLHF. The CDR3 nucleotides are TGTGCCAGCAGCGTAGGTAGCAATAATTCACCCCTCCACTTT.

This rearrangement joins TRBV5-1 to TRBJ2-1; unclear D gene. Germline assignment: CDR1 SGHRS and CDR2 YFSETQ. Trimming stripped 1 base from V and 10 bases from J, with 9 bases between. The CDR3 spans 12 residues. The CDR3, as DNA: TGCGCCAGCAGCTTGTCCGCGGTCGAGCAGTTCTTC. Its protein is CASSLSAVEQFF. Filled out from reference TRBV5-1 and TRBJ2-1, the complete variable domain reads KAGVTQTPRYLIKTRGQQVTLSCSPISGHRSVSWYQQTPGQGLQFLFEYFSETQRNKGNFPGRFSGRQFSNSRSEMNVSTLELGDSALYLCASSLSAVEQFFGPGTRLTVL.

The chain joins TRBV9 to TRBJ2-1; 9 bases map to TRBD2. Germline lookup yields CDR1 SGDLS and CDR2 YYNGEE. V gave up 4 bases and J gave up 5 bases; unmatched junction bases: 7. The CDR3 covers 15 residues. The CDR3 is CASSPWEREDNEQFF. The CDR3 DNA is TGTGCCAGCAGCCCCTGGGAGCGGGAGGACAATGAGCAGTTCTTC.

As DNA, the CDR3 is TGTGCCTGGAGTCCTGACGGAGTGAACACTGAAGCTTTCTTT. It encodes CAWSPDGVNTEAFF. J is TRBJ1-1 and V is TRBV30; no clear D. The CDR3 loop spans 14 amino acids. Germline V gives CDR1 GTSNPN, CDR2 SVGIG (reference sequence). V shed 2 bases and J shed 0 bases, with 10 bases lying between them. The whole variable domain, filled in from reference TRBV30 and TRBJ1-1, reads SQTIHQWPATLVQPVGSPLSLECTVEGTSNPNLYWYRQAAGRGLQLLFYSVGIGQISSEVPQNLSASRPQDRQFILSSKKLLLSDSGFYLCAWSPDGVNTEAFFGQGTRLTVV.

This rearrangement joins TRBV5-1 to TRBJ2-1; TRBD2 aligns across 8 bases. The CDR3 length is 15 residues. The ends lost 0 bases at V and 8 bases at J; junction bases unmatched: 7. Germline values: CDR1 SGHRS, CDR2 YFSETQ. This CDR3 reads CASSLAAGVRDEQFF. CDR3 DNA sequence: TGCGCCAGCAGCTTGGCAGCGGGAGTTAGGGATGAGCAGTTCTTC.

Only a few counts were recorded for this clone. The CDR3 is CASSIDRGASTEAFF. CDR3 DNA: TGTGCCAGTAGTATAGATAGGGGGGCGAGTACTGAAGCTTTCTTT. The chain is built from TRBV19 and TRBJ1-1, with D possibly matching TRBD1 (6 bases). Trimming took off 0 bases at V and 5 bases at J, with 13 bases between the two ends. Germline V gives CDR1 LNHDA, CDR2 SQIVND (reference sequence). The CDR3 extends over 15 amino acids.

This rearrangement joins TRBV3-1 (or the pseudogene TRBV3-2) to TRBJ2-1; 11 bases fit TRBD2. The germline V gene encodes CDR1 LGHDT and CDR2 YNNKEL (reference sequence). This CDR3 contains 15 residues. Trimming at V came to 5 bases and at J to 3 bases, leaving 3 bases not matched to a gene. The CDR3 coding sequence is TGTGCCAGCAGCGATAGCGGGAGGGACTACAATGAGCAGTTCTTC. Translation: CASSDSGRDYNEQFF.

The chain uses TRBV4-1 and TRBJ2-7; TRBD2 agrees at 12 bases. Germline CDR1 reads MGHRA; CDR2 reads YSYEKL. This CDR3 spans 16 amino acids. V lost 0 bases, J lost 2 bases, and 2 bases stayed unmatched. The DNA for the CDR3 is TGCGCCAGCAGCCAAGATAGACTAGCGGGGGCCTACGAGCAGTACTTC. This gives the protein CASSQDRLAGAYEQYF.

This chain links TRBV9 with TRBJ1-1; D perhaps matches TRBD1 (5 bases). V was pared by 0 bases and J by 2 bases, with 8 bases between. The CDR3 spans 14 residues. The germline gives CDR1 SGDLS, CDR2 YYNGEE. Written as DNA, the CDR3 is TGTGCCAGCAGCGTAGGGGGGATTAACACTGAAGCTTTCTTT. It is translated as CASSVGGINTEAFF.

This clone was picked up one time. The CDR3 bases are TGTGCCAGCAGCTTGGGACCCCAGGGCCTCGAGCAGTACTTC. Its protein product is CASSLGPQGLEQYF. V gene TRBV11-3 combines with J gene TRBJ2-7, with D perhaps assigned TRBD1 or TRBD2 (5 bases each). Germline V lookup: CDR1 SGHNT, CDR2 YENEEA. Trimming removed 3 bases from V and 6 bases from J, with 15 bases in between. The length of the CDR3 is 14 residues. The variable domain in full, with the rest retrieved from reference TRBV11-3 and TRBJ2-7, is EAGVVQSPRYKIIEKKQPVAFWCNPISGHNTLYWYLQNLGQGPELLIRYENEEAVDDSQLPKDRFSAERLKGVDSTLKIQPAELGDSAVYLCASSLGPQGLEQYFGPGTRLTVT.

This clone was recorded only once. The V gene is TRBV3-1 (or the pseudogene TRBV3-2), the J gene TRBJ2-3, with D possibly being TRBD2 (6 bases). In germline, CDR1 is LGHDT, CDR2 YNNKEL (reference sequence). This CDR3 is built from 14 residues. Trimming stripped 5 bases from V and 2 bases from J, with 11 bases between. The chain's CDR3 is CASSWTTSTDTQYF. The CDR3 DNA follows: TGTGCCAGCAGCTGGACTACCTCCACAGATACGCAGTATTTT.

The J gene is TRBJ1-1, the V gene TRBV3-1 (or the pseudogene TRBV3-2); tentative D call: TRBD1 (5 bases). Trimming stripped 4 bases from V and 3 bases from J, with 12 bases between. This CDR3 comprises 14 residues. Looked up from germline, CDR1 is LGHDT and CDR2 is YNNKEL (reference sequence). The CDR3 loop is CASSLRGADTEAFF. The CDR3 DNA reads TGTGCCAGCAGCCTGAGGGGTGCGGACACTGAAGCTTTCTTT.

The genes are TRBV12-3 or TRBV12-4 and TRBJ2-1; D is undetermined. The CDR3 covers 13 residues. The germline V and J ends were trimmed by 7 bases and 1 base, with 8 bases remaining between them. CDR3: CASTGVSYNEQFF. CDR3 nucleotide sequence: TGTGCCAGCACTGGGGTATCCTACAATGAGCAGTTCTTC.

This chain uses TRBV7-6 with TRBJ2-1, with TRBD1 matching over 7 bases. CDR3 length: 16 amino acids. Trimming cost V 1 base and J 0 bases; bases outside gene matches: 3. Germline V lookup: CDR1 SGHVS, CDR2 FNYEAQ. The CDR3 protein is CASSLGQGVSYNEQFF. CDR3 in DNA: TGTGCCAGCAGCTTAGGGCAGGGGGTCTCCTACAATGAGCAGTTCTTC.

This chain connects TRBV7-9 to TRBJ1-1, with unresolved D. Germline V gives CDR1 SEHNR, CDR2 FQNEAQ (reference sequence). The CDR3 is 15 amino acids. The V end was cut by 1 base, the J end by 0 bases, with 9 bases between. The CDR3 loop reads CASSLVGRLNTEAFF. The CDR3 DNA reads TGTGCCAGCAGCTTAGTAGGACGCCTGAACACTGAAGCTTTCTTT.

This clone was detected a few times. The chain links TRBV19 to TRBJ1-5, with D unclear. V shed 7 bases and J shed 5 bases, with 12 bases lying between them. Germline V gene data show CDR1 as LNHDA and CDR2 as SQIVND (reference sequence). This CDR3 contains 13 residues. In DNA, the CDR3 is TGTGCCAGTACCTTTGACCTTTATCAGCCCCAGCATTTT. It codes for CASTFDLYQPQHF. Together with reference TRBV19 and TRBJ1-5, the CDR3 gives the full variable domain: DGGITQSPKYLFRKEGQNVTLSCEQNLNHDAMYWYRQDPGQGLRLIYYSQIVNDFQKGDIAEGYSVSREKKESFPLTVTSAQKNPTAFYLCASTFDLYQPQHFGDGTRLSIL.

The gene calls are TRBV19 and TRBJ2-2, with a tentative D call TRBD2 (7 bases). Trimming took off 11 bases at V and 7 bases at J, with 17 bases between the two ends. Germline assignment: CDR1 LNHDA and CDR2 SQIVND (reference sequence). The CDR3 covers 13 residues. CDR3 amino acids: CAARRGGGGELFF. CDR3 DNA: TGTGCCGCACGGAGGGGGGGCGGCGGGGAGCTGTTTTTT.

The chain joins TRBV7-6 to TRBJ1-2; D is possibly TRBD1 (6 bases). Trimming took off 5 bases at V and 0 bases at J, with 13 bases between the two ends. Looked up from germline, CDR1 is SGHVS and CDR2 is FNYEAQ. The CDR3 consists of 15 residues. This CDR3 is CASSPRAGANYGYTF. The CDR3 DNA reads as TGTGCCAGCAGCCCCCGGGCAGGGGCTAACTATGGCTACACCTTC. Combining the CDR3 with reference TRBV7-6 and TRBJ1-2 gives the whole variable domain GAGVSQSPRYKVTKRGQDVALRCDPISGHVSLYWYRQALGQGPEFLTYFNYEAQQDKSGLPNDRFSAERPEGSISTLTIQRTEQRDSAMYRCASSPRAGANYGYTFGSGTRLTVV.

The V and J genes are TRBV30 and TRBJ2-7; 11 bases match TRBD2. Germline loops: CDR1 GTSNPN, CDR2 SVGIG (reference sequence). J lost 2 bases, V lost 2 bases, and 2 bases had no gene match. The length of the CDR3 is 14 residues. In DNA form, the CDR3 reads TGTGCCTGGAGTAAACTAGCGGGAGCCTACGAGCAGTACTTC. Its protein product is CAWSKLAGAYEQYF. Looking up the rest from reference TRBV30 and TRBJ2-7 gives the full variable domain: SQTIHQWPATLVQPVGSPLSLECTVEGTSNPNLYWYRQAAGRGLQLLFYSVGIGQISSEVPQNLSASRPQDRQFILSSKKLLLSDSGFYLCAWSKLAGAYEQYFGPGTRLTVT.

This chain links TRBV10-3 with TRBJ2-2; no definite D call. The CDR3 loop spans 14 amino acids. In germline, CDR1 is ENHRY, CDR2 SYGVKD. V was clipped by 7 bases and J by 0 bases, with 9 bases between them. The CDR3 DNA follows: TGTGCCATCAAACACCCTGCGAACACCGGGGAGCTGTTTTTT. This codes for CAIKHPANTGELFF.

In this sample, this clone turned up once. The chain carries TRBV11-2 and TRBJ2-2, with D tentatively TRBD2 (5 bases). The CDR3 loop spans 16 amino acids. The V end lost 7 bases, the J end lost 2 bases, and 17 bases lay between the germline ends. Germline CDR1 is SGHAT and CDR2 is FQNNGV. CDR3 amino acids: CASISGIRVNTGELFF. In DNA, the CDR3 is TGTGCCAGCATCTCCGGGATCCGCGTAAACACCGGGGAGCTGTTTTTT. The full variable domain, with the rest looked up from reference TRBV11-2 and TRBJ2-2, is EAGVAQSPRYKIIEKRQSVAFWCNPISGHATLYWYQQILGQGPKLLIQFQNNGVVDDSQLPKDRFSAERLKGVDSTLKIQPAKLEDSAVYLCASISGIRVNTGELFFGEGSRLTVL.

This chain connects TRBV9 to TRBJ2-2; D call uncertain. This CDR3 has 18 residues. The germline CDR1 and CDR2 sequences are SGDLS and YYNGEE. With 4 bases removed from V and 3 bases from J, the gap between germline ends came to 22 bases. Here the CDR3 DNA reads TGTGCCAGCAGCCAAATCGAACGATCCAATTGGGACACCGGGGAGCTGTTTTTT. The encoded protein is CASSQIERSNWDTGELFF.

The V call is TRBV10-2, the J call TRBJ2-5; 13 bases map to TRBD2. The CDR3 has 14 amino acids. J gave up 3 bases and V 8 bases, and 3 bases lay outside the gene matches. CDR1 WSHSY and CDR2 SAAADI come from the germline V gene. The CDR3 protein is CASGLAGVEETQYF. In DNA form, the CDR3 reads TGCGCCAGCGGACTAGCGGGAGTAGAAGAGACCCAGTACTTC.

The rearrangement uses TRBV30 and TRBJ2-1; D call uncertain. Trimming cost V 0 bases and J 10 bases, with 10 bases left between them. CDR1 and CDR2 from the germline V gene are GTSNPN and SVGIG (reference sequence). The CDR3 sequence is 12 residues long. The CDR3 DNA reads TGTGCCTGGAGTGTATCGGCTAGGGAGCAGTTCTTC. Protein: CAWSVSAREQFF.

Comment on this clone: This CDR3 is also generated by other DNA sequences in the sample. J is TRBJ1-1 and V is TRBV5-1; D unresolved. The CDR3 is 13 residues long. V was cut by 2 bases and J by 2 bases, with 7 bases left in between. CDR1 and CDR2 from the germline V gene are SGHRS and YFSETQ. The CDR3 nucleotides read TGCGCCAGCAGCTTACGGGTAAACACTGAAGCTTTCTTT. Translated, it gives CASSLRVNTEAFF.

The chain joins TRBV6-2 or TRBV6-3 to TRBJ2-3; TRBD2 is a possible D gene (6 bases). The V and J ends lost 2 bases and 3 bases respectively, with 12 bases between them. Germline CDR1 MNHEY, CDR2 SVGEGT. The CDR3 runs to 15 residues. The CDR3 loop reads CASSYGGRWTDTQYF. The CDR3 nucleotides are TGTGCCAGCAGTTACGGGGGGAGATGGACAGATACGCAGTATTTT.

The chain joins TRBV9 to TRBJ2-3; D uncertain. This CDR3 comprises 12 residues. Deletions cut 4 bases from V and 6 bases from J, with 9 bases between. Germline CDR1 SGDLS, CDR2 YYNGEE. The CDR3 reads CASSTPPDTQYF. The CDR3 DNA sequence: TGTGCCAGCAGCACACCGCCCGATACGCAGTATTTT.